The 10 T cell receptor beta chains reported below all come from one sample, sequenced in a study of blood T cell repertoires in COVID-19. TCRdb's table, derived via immunoSEQ multiplex PCR, lists solely in-frame clones and lacks some. The data contain about 210,000 clones, roughly 86% of them singletons. Sample: peripheral blood. The receptors shown here come from a woman between 45 and 60 years old with active or convalescent COVID-19.

The V and J genes are TRBV29-1 and TRBJ1-1, with D tentatively TRBD1 (6 bases). The CDR3 is 13 residues long. V dropped 7 bases and J dropped 5 bases, with 17 bases sitting between them. The germline CDR1 and CDR2 sequences are SQVTM and ANQGSEA. The CDR3 here is CSAQLGGATEAFF. The CDR3 region has the DNA TGCAGCGCCCAACTGGGGGGGGCAACTGAAGCTTTCTTT.

This clone occurred once. The rearrangement joins TRBV19 to TRBJ2-3; 9 nucleotides line up with TRBD1. The ends lost 6 bases at V and 3 bases at J; junction bases unmatched: 4. Germline values: CDR1 LNHDA, CDR2 SQIVND (reference sequence). The CDR3 contains 14 residues. CDR3 sequence reads: CASSTGGDTDTQYF. The CDR3 coding sequence is TGTGCCAGTAGCACAGGGGGCGATACAGATACGCAGTATTTT.

The V call is TRBV2, the J call TRBJ1-6; D is possibly TRBD1 (6 bases). The CDR3 is 14 residues long. Germline V gene lookup returns CDR1 SNHLY and CDR2 FYNNEI. V gave up 2 bases and J gave up 7 bases, with 9 bases separating them. The CDR3 bases are TGTGCCAGCAGTGAAACAGGGCGAAATTCACCCCTCCACTTT. Its translation: CASSETGRNSPLHF.

This clone was seen a few times. The rearrangement uses TRBV5-1 and TRBJ2-2, with TRBD2 identical over 11 bases. The germline gives CDR1 SGHRS, CDR2 YFSETQ. V shed 4 bases and J 0 bases; nucleotides not matched to a gene: 2. The CDR3 consists of 16 residues. Here the CDR3 reads CASSVGLAANTGELFF. CDR3 DNA sequence: TGCGCCAGCAGCGTGGGACTAGCGGCGAACACCGGGGAGCTGTTTTTT.

The CDR3 DNA is TGCGCCAGCAGCTTGGCGGAGCGGGGGGCAAATACGCAGTATTTT. Protein: CASSLAERGANTQYF. This rearrangement joins TRBV5-1 to TRBJ2-3; 9 nucleotides match TRBD2. The germline V gene encodes CDR1 SGHRS and CDR2 YFSETQ. Germline trimming cut 0 bases from V and 7 bases from J; bases unmatched to any gene: 6. The CDR3 is made up of 15 amino acids. The whole variable domain, filled in from reference TRBV5-1 and TRBJ2-3, reads KAGVTQTPRYLIKTRGQQVTLSCSPISGHRSVSWYQQTPGQGLQFLFEYFSETQRNKGNFPGRFSGRQFSNSRSEMNVSTLELGDSALYLCASSLAERGANTQYFGPGTRLTVL.

The chain recombines TRBV25-1 with TRBJ2-1, with D perhaps TRBD1 (5 bases). The V gene's germline CDR1 is MGHDK and CDR2 SYGVNS. The CDR3 extends over 14 amino acids. Trimming took off 5 bases at V and 5 bases at J, with 13 bases between the two ends. In DNA, the CDR3 is TGTGCCAGCAGTAGGGCAGGGTCGAACAATGAGCAGTTCTTC. Its protein product is CASSRAGSNNEQFF.

This clone came up once. The chain uses TRBV5-1 and TRBJ1-3; no clear D gene. CDR1 and CDR2 (germline): SGHRS, YFSETQ. Trimming stripped 7 bases from V and 0 bases from J, with 11 bases between. The CDR3 spans 14 residues. This CDR3 is CASSRQASGNTIYF. The CDR3 DNA follows: TGCGCCAGCTCAAGGCAGGCCTCTGGAAACACCATATATTTT. Supplemented by reference TRBV5-1 and TRBJ1-3, the full variable domain reads KAGVTQTPRYLIKTRGQQVTLSCSPISGHRSVSWYQQTPGQGLQFLFEYFSETQRNKGNFPGRFSGRQFSNSRSEMNVSTLELGDSALYLCASSRQASGNTIYFGEGSWLTVV.

The CDR3 coding sequence is TGTGCCAGCAGCTTTAGCGGGGGCAGACAGCCCCAGCATTTT. Translating it yields CASSFSGGRQPQHF. The chain links TRBV12-1 to TRBJ1-5. TRBV12-1 has pseudogene status. CDR3 length equals 14 residues.

The rearrangement links TRBV6-5 to TRBJ2-2; 8 bases line up with TRBD2. The CDR3 has 15 residues. Germline CDR1 reads MNHEY; CDR2 reads SVGAGI. Losses at the gene ends were 8 bases for V and 5 bases for J; bases not matched to a gene: 10. DNA for the CDR3: TGTGCCAGCTTAGCGGGGATAACGGGGACCGGGGAGCTGTTTTTT. It specifies CASLAGITGTGELFF.

This clone was recorded only once. This rearrangement joins TRBV2 to TRBJ2-1; TRBD1 agrees at 7 bases. The CDR3 contains 13 residues. Per germline, CDR1 SNHLY and CDR2 FYNNEI. V gave up 4 bases and J gave up 9 bases; unmatched junction bases: 6. In nucleotides, the CDR3 is TGTGCCAGCAGTGCCGACAGGGCGCCTGAGCAGTTCTTC. Protein sequence: CASSADRAPEQFF.